These 11 T cell receptor beta chains originate from one sample sequenced in a study of shared clonotypes between healthy human individuals. The data were produced by immunoSEQ multiplex PCR, yet TCRdb's version contains in-frame clones alone and is incomplete. The sample has 1.5 million to 2.5 million clones; approximately 94% are singletons. Terminally differentiated effector memory CD45RA+ cells were left out of the naive CD8 fraction, which was CD45RO-negative and positively selected for CCR7. What was sequenced was naive CD8+ T cells sorted from blood. These receptor sequences come from a man younger than 30 in good health.

V and J are TRBV5-4 and TRBJ2-7; D possibly uses TRBD1 or TRBD2 (6 bases each). CDR3 length equals 15 residues. In germline, CDR1 is SGHNT, CDR2 YYREEE (reference sequence). Trimming pared 1 base from V and 5 bases from J, leaving 16 bases between. DNA for the CDR3: TGTGCCAGCAGCTTGTCGGTGGGGGGCCTAGACGAGCAGTACTTC. Translating gives CASSLSVGGLDEQYF.

The chain is built from TRBV27 and TRBJ2-7; the D gene is possibly TRBD1 (5 bases). The length of the CDR3 is 17 residues. V lost 1 base and J 0 bases, leaving 16 bases between the germline ends. Germline assignment: CDR1 MNHEY and CDR2 SMNVEV (reference sequence). CDR3 sequence: CASSLLVPSGNSYEQYF. CDR3 coding DNA: TGTGCCAGCAGTTTATTGGTCCCCTCAGGGAACTCCTACGAGCAGTACTTC.

The chain is built from TRBV27 and TRBJ1-2, with TRBD1 identical over 9 bases. This CDR3 region has 14 residues. Trimming at V came to 5 bases and at J to 6 bases, leaving 7 bases not matched to a gene. CDR1 and CDR2 from the germline V gene are MNHEY and SMNVEV (reference sequence). CDR3 protein: CASSPYDRGDGYTF. The CDR3 DNA is TGTGCCAGCAGTCCTTATGACAGGGGGGATGGCTACACCTTC.

The rearrangement links TRBV4-1 to TRBJ2-4; D is uncertain. The CDR3 covers 15 residues. Trimming stripped 3 bases from V and 1 base from J, with 10 bases between. The germline gives CDR1 MGHRA, CDR2 YSYEKL. The CDR3 region is CASSQVEEAKNIQYF. The CDR3, as DNA: TGCGCCAGCAGCCAGGTCGAGGAGGCCAAAAACATTCAGTACTTC.

The chain couples TRBV14 to TRBJ2-7; D unresolved. This CDR3 region has 13 residues. V was trimmed by 4 bases and J by 1 base, leaving 8 bases between them. Germline V lookup: CDR1 SGHDN, CDR2 FVKESK. The CDR3 coding sequence is TGTGCCAGCAGCCCGACTGTATCCTACGAGCAGTACTTC. It yields the protein CASSPTVSYEQYF.

Worth noting for this clone: This sample includes further DNA sequences coding for the same CDR3. This chain links TRBV27 with TRBJ2-7; D is unclear. CDR3 length: 12 amino acids. The V gene's germline CDR1 is MNHEY and CDR2 SMNVEV (reference sequence). Trimming took off 8 bases at V and 1 base at J, with 9 bases between the two ends. CDR3 amino acids: CASGRVSYEQYF. The CDR3 nucleotides read TGTGCCAGCGGCCGGGTTTCCTACGAGCAGTACTTC.

The chain joins TRBV11-3 to TRBJ2-6; D might be TRBD1 or TRBD2, each matching 6 bases. The CDR3 is made up of 15 amino acids. With 5 bases removed from V and 4 bases from J, the gap between germline ends came to 12 bases. The germline V gene encodes CDR1 SGHNT and CDR2 YENEEA. The DNA of the CDR3 is TGTGCCAGCAGCATAGGGGGGACCGGGGCCAACGTCCTGACTTTC. As protein: CASSIGGTGANVLTF.

The rearrangement links TRBV4-2 to TRBJ2-2, with 8 bases lining up with TRBD2. Germline values: CDR1 LGHNA, CDR2 YNFKEQ. The CDR3 is made up of 16 amino acids. With V trimmed by 7 bases and J by 3 bases, 10 bases remained unmatched. The CDR3 reads CASTISRGEDTGELFF. In DNA form, the CDR3 reads TGTGCCAGCACCATCTCGCGGGGGGAGGACACCGGGGAGCTGTTTTTT.

This clone was detected only once. The V call is TRBV2, the J call TRBJ2-7, with D perhaps assigned TRBD1 or TRBD2 (5 bases each). The V and J ends lost 8 bases and 5 bases respectively, with 22 bases between them. The CDR3 totals 15 residues. CDR1 and CDR2 (germline): SNHLY, FYNNEI. CDR3 nucleotides: TGTGCCAGCCCCAAGCCGGGACGCCAATTGGACGAGCAGTACTTC. Encoded protein: CASPKPGRQLDEQYF.

V is TRBV2 and J is TRBJ2-7, with 7 bases identical to TRBD1. Losses at the gene ends were 8 bases for V and 3 bases for J; bases not matched to a gene: 10. The CDR3 loop spans 14 amino acids. Per germline, CDR1 SNHLY and CDR2 FYNNEI. CDR3 nucleotide sequence: TGTGCCAGCTACGAGACAGGGCCACACTACGAGCAGTACTTC. It encodes CASYETGPHYEQYF.

The chain combines TRBV10-3 with TRBJ2-1; 14 nucleotides match TRBD2. The CDR3 is 20 residues long. The J segment lost 6 bases and the V segment lost 4 bases, leaving 17 bases of the junction unmatched. Germline V lookup: CDR1 ENHRY, CDR2 SYGVKD. The CDR3 reads CAISGPPGLAGEVGFNEQFF. CDR3 bases: TGTGCCATCAGTGGACCCCCGGGACTAGCGGGAGAAGTGGGTTTCAATGAGCAGTTCTTC.